The sequence of this T cell receptor beta chain was determined in a study of blood T cell repertoires in COVID-19. In the study overall: PBMCs, B-cell-depleted T cells, or T cells were the source of the cDNA or gDNA that made up the material.

A few counts support this clone. Between the trimmed V and J ends, which lost 1 base and 5 bases, there was a span of 10 bases. The germline gives CDR1 SEHNR, CDR2 FQNEAQ (reference sequence). The CDR3 covers 14 residues. Profiling relied on immunoSEQ multiplex PCR, and the TCRdb table lists in-frame clones only, not all of them. The sample shows some 130,000 clones, about 80% of them seen only once. This chain uses TRBV7-9 with TRBJ2-3, with D perhaps TRBD1 (6 bases). Sequencing used peripheral blood. The sequence was obtained from a human donor in a cohort sampled during active COVID-19. CDR3 region: CASSLGGQIDTQYF. DNA of the CDR3: TGTGCCAGCAGCTTAGGAGGACAGATAGATACGCAGTATTTT.